This T cell receptor beta chain was recovered during a study of shared clonotypes between healthy human individuals. Data came from immunoSEQ multiplex PCR; TCRdb stores just in-frame clones and leaves some out. The sample consists of about 2.3 million clones, 85% to 95% of them appearing once. Trimming took off 8 bases at V and 2 bases at J, with 22 bases between the two ends. Germline values: CDR1 GTSNPN, CDR2 SVGIG (reference sequence). The CDR3 is 15 residues long. The sequenced sample was naive CD4+ T cells from PBMCs. The subset denotes: CD45RA+ positively selected. The source of this sequence is a man aged 18 to 35 in good health. Some clones in this sample may be carry-over from other donors' samples. The chain couples TRBV30 to TRBJ2-7; D may be TRBD2 (7 bases). CDR3 nucleotides: TGTGCCGGACCCCGGGGGGCGCCCGACCCCTACGAGCAGTACTTC. Translated: CAGPRGAPDPYEQYF.